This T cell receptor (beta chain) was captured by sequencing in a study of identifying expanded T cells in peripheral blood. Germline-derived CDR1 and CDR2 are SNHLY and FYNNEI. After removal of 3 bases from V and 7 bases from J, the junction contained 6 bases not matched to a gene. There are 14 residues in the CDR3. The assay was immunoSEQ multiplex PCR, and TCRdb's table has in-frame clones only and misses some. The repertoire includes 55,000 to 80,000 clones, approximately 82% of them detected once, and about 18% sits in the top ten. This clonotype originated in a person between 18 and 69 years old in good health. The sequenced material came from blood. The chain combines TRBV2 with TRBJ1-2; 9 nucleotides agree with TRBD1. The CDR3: CASSEGQGRGGYTF. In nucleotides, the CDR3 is TGTGCCAGCAGTGAGGGACAGGGACGTGGTGGCTACACCTTC.